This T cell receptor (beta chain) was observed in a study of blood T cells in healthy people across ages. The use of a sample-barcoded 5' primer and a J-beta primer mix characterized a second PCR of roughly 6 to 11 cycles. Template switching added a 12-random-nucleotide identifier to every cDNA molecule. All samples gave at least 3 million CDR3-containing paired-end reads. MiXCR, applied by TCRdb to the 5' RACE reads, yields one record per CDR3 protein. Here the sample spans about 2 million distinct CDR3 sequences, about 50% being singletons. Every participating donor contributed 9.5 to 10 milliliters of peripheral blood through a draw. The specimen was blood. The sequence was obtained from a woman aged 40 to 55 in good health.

The CDR3 DNA reads as TGTGCCAGCAGCCGGGACAGGGTCCGAACTGGGTATGGCTACACCTTC. It specifies CASSRDRVRTGYGYTF. The rearrangement joins TRBV7-2 to TRBJ1-2; 9 nucleotides align to TRBD1. CDR1 is SGHTA and CDR2 is FQGNSA in the germline V gene. The CDR3 totals 16 residues. Losses at the gene ends were 5 bases for V and 5 bases for J; bases not matched to a gene: 12.